What follows describes a single TCR beta chain. This entry is derived from a study of early T cells in non-severe SARS-CoV-2 infection. Study-level background: Unpaired chains resulted from sequencing bulk RNA of unsorted whole blood.

TCRdb re-analysed the 5' RACE reads in MiXCR, keeping a single row per CDR3 protein. In the table there are some 85,000 distinct CDR3 sequences, approximately 14% of which are singletons. The V end was cut by 2 bases, the J end by 3 bases, with 15 bases between. Germline CDR1 is DFQATT and CDR2 is SNEGSKA (reference sequence). The length of the CDR3 is 15 residues. The genes are TRBV20-1 and TRBJ2-3; D might be TRBD2 (6 bases). The source material was whole blood. The sequence was collected from an adult who was a healthcare worker with PCR-confirmed SARS-CoV-2 infection or an uninfected control (not recorded which). The CDR3 here is CSARHGGAGTDTQYF. DNA of the CDR3: TGCAGTGCTAGACATGGCGGGGCTGGGACAGATACGCAGTATTTT.